One and the same sample provided the 27 T cell receptor beta chains below, sequenced in a study of CD8+ T cells in alopecia areata. RNA extraction and reverse transcription yielded cDNA as sequencing template. Assay used: immunoSEQ multiplex PCR; TCRdb lists only in-frame clones, some missing. The sample has 100,000 to 150,000 clones; roughly 69% are singletons. Sequences were obtained from CD4+ T cells sorted from blood. These receptors were collected from a human donor in good health.

V and J are TRBV7-2 and TRBJ2-1; D may correspond to TRBD1 or TRBD2 (6 bases each). Germline CDR1 and CDR2: SGHTA and FQGNSA. CDR3 length: 16 amino acids. V was cut by 4 bases and J by 7 bases, with 20 bases left in between. CDR3: CASSSQGGGTQNEQFF. DNA for the CDR3: TGTGCCAGCAGCTCACAAGGAGGGGGTACTCAAAATGAGCAGTTCTTC.

The V call is TRBV29-1, the J call TRBJ1-2, with D unclear. This CDR3 has 10 amino acids. V lost 4 bases to trimming and J lost 6 bases, with 6 bases between them. The V gene's germline CDR1 is SQVTM and CDR2 ANQGSEA. The CDR3 DNA follows: TGCAGCGTTGGATATAATGGCTACACCTTC. Translation gives CSVGYNGYTF.

This clone was found a few times. The gene calls are TRBV6-5 and TRBJ2-2; D might be TRBD1 (5 bases). This CDR3 contains 15 residues. CDR1 is MNHEY, CDR2 SVGAGI, per germline. Trimming shortened V by 2 bases and J by 6 bases, and 13 bases separated the two germline ends. The DNA for the CDR3 is TGTGCCAGCAGTTACGCAGGGTTTGGTCCCGGGGAGCTGTTTTTT. Translation: CASSYAGFGPGELFF.

The chain carries TRBV7-9 and TRBJ1-4, with D unclear. The V and J ends lost 3 bases and 2 bases respectively, with 4 bases between them. The CDR3 loop spans 13 amino acids. The germline CDR1 and CDR2 sequences are SEHNR and FQNEAQ (reference sequence). The CDR3 DNA sequence: TGTGCCAGCAGCTTTTCGACTAATGAAAAACTGTTTTTT. Translated: CASSFSTNEKLFF.

V gene TRBV18 combines with J gene TRBJ2-5; D uncertain. This CDR3 has 13 residues. Between the trimmed V and J ends, which lost 1 base and 1 base, there was a span of 4 bases. The germline V gene encodes CDR1 KGHSH and CDR2 LQKENI. CDR3: CASSPRGQETQYF. The CDR3 DNA is TGTGCCAGCTCACCACGGGGCCAAGAGACCCAGTACTTC.

The rearrangement joins TRBV29-1 to TRBJ2-1; TRBD2 agrees at 8 bases. The length of the CDR3 is 14 residues. Germline CDR1 and CDR2: SQVTM and ANQGSEA. Trimming at V came to 4 bases and at J to 1 base, leaving 3 bases not matched to a gene. CDR3 amino acids: CSVGRGASYNEQFF. DNA of the CDR3: TGCAGCGTTGGGCGGGGGGCATCCTACAATGAGCAGTTCTTC.

This rearrangement joins TRBV29-1 to TRBJ2-1; D call uncertain. The V gene lost 6 bases and the J gene lost 7 bases, with 10 bases spanning the gap. This CDR3 comprises 11 residues. Germline CDR1 SQVTM, CDR2 ANQGSEA. The CDR3, as DNA: TGCAGCGTCGACACTCGAAATGAGCAGTTCTTC. This translates into CSVDTRNEQFF.

The chain couples TRBV29-1 to TRBJ1-1, with TRBD1 matching over 7 bases. Germline CDR1 reads SQVTM; CDR2 reads ANQGSEA. The CDR3 is made up of 17 amino acids. V lost 0 bases to trimming and J lost 1 base; unmatched junction nucleotides: 11. The CDR3 region is CSVEDGGRGQRNTEAFF. The CDR3 nucleotides are TGCAGCGTTGAAGATGGGGGAAGGGGACAGAGGAACACTGAAGCTTTCTTT.

DNA of the CDR3: TGTGCCAGCAGCCTTAGCGGGCGAAGCACAGATACGCAGTATTTT. Encoded protein: CASSLSGRSTDTQYF. The chain recombines TRBV7-2 with TRBJ2-3; 7 nucleotides match TRBD2. CDR3 length: 15 amino acids. The J segment lost 0 bases and the V segment lost 5 bases, leaving 5 bases of the junction unmatched. From germline, CDR1 is SGHTA and CDR2 FQGNSA.

The rearrangement links TRBV30 to TRBJ1-3; D is unclear. The CDR3 is 17 amino acids. Germline CDR1 and CDR2: GTSNPN and SVGIG (reference sequence). Trimming took off 1 base at V and 2 bases at J, with 18 bases between the two ends. CDR3 residues: CAWSGPARPRTGNTIYF. The CDR3 coding sequence is TGTGCCTGGAGTGGGCCGGCGAGGCCCCGTACTGGAAACACCATATATTTT.

This clone appeared once. CDR3 coding DNA: TGCGCCAGCAGCTTGGGGGCGAGCGCCAGCTCCTACGAGCAGTACTTC. As protein: CASSLGASASSYEQYF. J is TRBJ2-7 and V is TRBV5-1; D ambiguous. The CDR3 length is 16 residues. Trimming removed 0 bases from V and 0 bases from J, with 13 bases in between. CDR1 SGHRS and CDR2 YFSETQ come from the germline V gene.

The gene calls are TRBV5-1 and TRBJ1-6, with D uncertain. The CDR3 sequence is 15 residues long. Trimming took 2 bases from V and 6 from J, leaving 12 bases between them. The V gene's germline CDR1 is SGHRS and CDR2 YFSETQ. This chain's CDR3 is CASSFGSPGNSPLHF. The CDR3, as DNA: TGCGCCAGCAGCTTTGGCTCCCCGGGTAATTCACCCCTCCACTTT.

This clone was recorded a few times. The V and J genes are TRBV6-5 and TRBJ1-1, with 7 positions matching TRBD1. V was clipped by 6 bases and J by 3 bases; unmatched bases: 4. Germline CDR1 reads MNHEY; CDR2 reads SVGAGI. CDR3 size: 13 residues. CDR3 sequence reads: CASSLQGHTEAFF. As DNA, the CDR3 is TGTGCCAGCAGCCTACAGGGGCACACTGAAGCTTTCTTT.

This clone was counted once. The rearrangement uses TRBV29-1 and TRBJ1-6; maybe TRBD1 (6 bases). This CDR3 has 13 residues. In germline, CDR1 is SQVTM, CDR2 ANQGSEA. With 6 bases removed from V and 10 bases from J, the gap between germline ends came to 16 bases. The CDR3 DNA follows: TGCAGCGTCGCACCGCACAGGGACTCACCCCTCCACTTT. Amino acids: CSVAPHRDSPLHF.

The rearrangement links TRBV6-1 to TRBJ1-4, with TRBD1 matching 7 bases. The CDR3 is made up of 14 amino acids. Trimming cost V 5 bases and J 6 bases; bases outside gene matches: 6. Germline V gene data show CDR1 as MNHNS and CDR2 as SASEGT. CDR3 region: CASSRGDRDEKLFF. The CDR3 DNA reads as TGTGCCAGCAGTCGCGGTGACAGGGATGAAAAACTGTTTTTT.

The chain employs TRBV27 and TRBJ1-1; 8 bases are a match to TRBD1. Losses at the gene ends were 5 bases for V and 1 base for J; bases not matched to a gene: 6. The CDR3 covers 15 residues. Germline CDR1 reads MNHEY; CDR2 reads SMNVEV (reference sequence). The CDR3 region has the DNA TGTGCCAGCAGTCCGAGGACAGGGAAGAACACTGAAGCTTTCTTT. Residues: CASSPRTGKNTEAFF.

This clone was seen a handful of times. The CDR3 DNA reads TGCAGCGTTAGGTGGCGGGCCCAAGAGACCCAGTACTTC. It yields the protein CSVRWRAQETQYF. The chain combines TRBV29-1 with TRBJ2-5, with D possibly being TRBD2 (5 bases). V was shortened by 5 bases and J by 1 base, with 11 bases between the two germline ends. Germline V gene lookup returns CDR1 SQVTM and CDR2 ANQGSEA. This CDR3 contains 13 residues. The whole variable domain, filled in from reference TRBV29-1 and TRBJ2-5, reads SAVISQKPSRDICQRGTSLTIQCQVDSQVTMMFWYRQQPGQSLTLIATANQGSEATYESGFVIDKFPISRPNLTFSTLTVSNMSPEDSSIYLCSVRWRAQETQYFGPGTRLLVL.

This clone was seen a handful of times. V gene TRBV29-1 combines with J gene TRBJ2-4, with a weak D call TRBD2 (5 bases). Germline V lookup: CDR1 SQVTM, CDR2 ANQGSEA. V lost 6 bases and J 9 bases, leaving 9 bases between the germline ends. The CDR3 totals 10 residues. The DNA of the CDR3 is TGCAGCGTGTTCGAGGGCATTCAGTACTTC. Protein: CSVFEGIQYF.

This clone was detected once. The chain joins TRBV11-2 to TRBJ2-5; 10 bases are shared with TRBD1. CDR1 and CDR2 from the germline V gene are SGHAT and FQNNGV. CDR3 length equals 14 residues. V shed 4 bases, J shed 2 bases, and the junction held 1 base outside the gene matches. The CDR3: CASSWGQGQETQYF. The DNA for the CDR3 is TGTGCCAGCAGCTGGGGACAGGGGCAAGAGACCCAGTACTTC.

This clone came up once. The chain joins TRBV30 to TRBJ1-4; 7 nucleotides match TRBD1. The V gene's germline CDR1 is GTSNPN and CDR2 SVGIG (reference sequence). There are 13 residues in the CDR3. V gave up 8 bases and J gave up 4 bases; unmatched junction bases: 7. The CDR3 here is CARTTGFNEKLFF. Here the CDR3 DNA reads TGTGCCCGAACGACAGGGTTTAATGAAAAACTGTTTTTT.

This clone showed up just once. The chain uses TRBV29-1 and TRBJ2-1, with a tentative D call TRBD1 (6 bases). The CDR3 consists of 16 residues. Germline values: CDR1 SQVTM, CDR2 ANQGSEA. V was shortened by 3 bases and J by 0 bases, with 15 bases between the two germline ends. The CDR3 is CSVDALVGGSYNEQFF. As DNA, the CDR3 is TGCAGCGTTGACGCCCTGGTAGGGGGCTCCTACAATGAGCAGTTCTTC.

V and J are TRBV5-1 and TRBJ1-6; 10 bases are a match to TRBD1. CDR3 size: 18 residues. V dropped 0 bases and J dropped 9; count of bases not matched to a gene: 12. Per germline, CDR1 SGHRS and CDR2 YFSETQ. This chain's CDR3 is CASSLGLSGTGVISPLHF. In DNA, the CDR3 is TGCGCCAGCAGCTTGGGGCTATCCGGGACAGGGGTGATTTCACCCCTCCACTTT.

In the case of this clone: The same CDR3 arises from other DNA sequences in this sample as well. V and J are TRBV2 and TRBJ1-5; tentative D call: TRBD1 (5 bases). The CDR3 sequence is 14 residues long. The germline V gene has CDR1 SNHLY and CDR2 FYNNEI. With 2 bases removed from V and 4 bases from J, the gap between germline ends came to 9 bases. This CDR3 is CASSESGRNQPQHF. CDR3 bases: TGTGCCAGCAGTGAATCGGGGCGGAATCAGCCCCAGCATTTT.

The rearrangement links TRBV6-5 to TRBJ1-6; TRBD1 agrees at 8 bases. The CDR3 is 14 amino acids. V was clipped by 4 bases and J by 5 bases; unmatched bases: 1. Germline values: CDR1 MNHEY, CDR2 SVGAGI. This chain's CDR3 is CASSSTGDNSPLHF. In DNA, the CDR3 is TGTGCCAGCAGTTCGACAGGGGATAATTCACCCCTCCACTTT.

This clone was seen only once. V and J are TRBV25-1 and TRBJ1-1; D remains unclear. The V gene's germline CDR1 is MGHDK and CDR2 SYGVNS. V was trimmed by 2 bases and J by 1 base, leaving 5 bases between them. The CDR3 runs 13 residues. The CDR3 DNA follows: TGTGCCAGCAGTGAACGGGCGAACACTGAAGCTTTCTTT. Its protein is CASSERANTEAFF.

This chain links TRBV7-2 with TRBJ1-2; unclear D gene. The CDR3 is made up of 12 amino acids. Looked up from germline, CDR1 is SGHTA and CDR2 is FQGNSA. Trimming cost V 4 bases and J 3 bases, with 6 bases left between them. The DNA for the CDR3 is TGTGCCAGCAGCTACCGCGACTATGGCTACACCTTC. Translating gives CASSYRDYGYTF.

V is TRBV29-1 and J is TRBJ1-4; D is uncertain. Trimming pared 4 bases from V and 6 bases from J, leaving 3 bases between. This CDR3 is built from 10 residues. Germline V gene sequence: CDR1 SQVTM, CDR2 ANQGSEA. The CDR3 DNA sequence: TGCAGCGTTGGCGATGAAAAACTGTTTTTT. Translated, it gives CSVGDEKLFF.